Shown below are 32 T cell receptor beta chains from a single sample sequenced in a study of control samples from healthy donors and cancer patients (dated by TCRdb to about 2020). Library prep was done by the immunoSEQ multiplex PCR assay. TCRdb took over this immuneACCESS table, retaining in-frame rearrangements with V and J assigned. Such tables are incomplete; in checked studies, under half of the missing clones stem from an unresolved V gene, and the remainder is unexplained. The sample records roughly 88,000 clones, 90% to 95% of which are singletons. The top ten hold roughly 15% of the sample. Sequencing used blood. The receptors derive from a man in his forties or fifties in good health.

V and J are TRBV24-1 and TRBJ2-5; 7 bases fit TRBD1. J lost 5 bases, V lost 9 bases, and 14 bases had no gene match. The CDR3 has 15 amino acids. CDR1 KGHDR and CDR2 SFDVKD come from the germline V gene. This CDR3 reads CATGDHRGLGETQYF. For the CDR3, the DNA is TGTGCCACCGGGGACCACAGGGGTTTAGGGGAGACCCAGTACTTC.

This clone was detected only once. The chain couples TRBV5-4 to TRBJ2-5; 13 bases map to TRBD2. The CDR3 extends over 16 amino acids. CDR1 SGHNT and CDR2 YYREEE come from the germline V gene (reference sequence). With 2 bases clipped from V and 4 bases from J, the junction kept 5 bases outside the gene matches. The CDR3 nucleotides are TGTGCCAGCAGCTTAAGAAGACTAGCGGGGGGAGAGACCCAGTACTTC. The encoded protein is CASSLRRLAGGETQYF. The variable domain in full, completed from reference TRBV5-4 and TRBJ2-5, reads ETGVTQSPTHLIKTRGQQVTLRCSSQSGHNTVSWYQQALGQGPQFIFQYYREEENGRGNFPPRFSGLQFPNYSSELNVNALELDDSALYLCASSLRRLAGGETQYFGPGTRLLVL.

This clone was detected only once. The chain carries TRBV29-1 and TRBJ1-2; D call uncertain. V was pared by 3 bases and J by 5 bases, with 13 bases between. This CDR3 is 13 amino acids long. Looked up from germline, CDR1 is SQVTM and CDR2 is ANQGSEA. The CDR3 sequence is CSVDPELGYGYTF. CDR3 coding DNA: TGCAGCGTTGATCCGGAACTCGGATATGGCTACACCTTC. The variable domain in full, with the rest retrieved from reference TRBV29-1 and TRBJ1-2, is SAVISQKPSRDICQRGTSLTIQCQVDSQVTMMFWYRQQPGQSLTLIATANQGSEATYESGFVIDKFPISRPNLTFSTLTVSNMSPEDSSIYLCSVDPELGYGYTFGSGTRLTVV.

The count of this clone is one. The rearrangement links TRBV7-9 to TRBJ1-1; a weak D match, TRBD1 (5 bases). This CDR3 is built from 13 residues. V was clipped by 4 bases and J by 5 bases, with 11 bases between them. Germline V gives CDR1 SEHNR, CDR2 FQNEAQ (reference sequence). As DNA, the CDR3 is TGTGCCAGCAGCTCAACGGAGGGGACTGAAGCTTTCTTT. It is translated as CASSSTEGTEAFF.

This chain connects TRBV3-1 (or the pseudogene TRBV3-2) to TRBJ1-1; D is ambiguous. The CDR3 is 12 residues long. From germline, CDR1 is LGHDT and CDR2 YNNKEL (reference sequence). Trimming left V 3 bases short and J 1 base short, with 3 bases between. CDR3 protein: CASSHWNTEAFF. CDR3 sequence (DNA): TGTGCCAGCAGCCACTGGAACACTGAAGCTTTCTTT.

CDR3: CASSKGRQGNYRADSTEAFF. For the CDR3, the DNA is TGTGCCAGTAGTAAGGGGCGTCAGGGGAATTACCGTGCAGATAGCACTGAAGCTTTCTTT. The chain couples TRBV19 to TRBJ1-1; D is possibly TRBD1 (6 bases). V lost 4 bases, J lost 4 bases, and 31 bases lay in between. Germline V CDR1 and CDR2: LNHDA, SQIVND (reference sequence). The CDR3 is made up of 20 amino acids.

DNA of the CDR3: TGTGCCAGTAGTGAGCACATCGAAGCTTTCTTT. The encoded protein is CASSEHIEAFF. J is TRBJ1-1 and V is TRBV19; no definite D call. From germline, CDR1 is LNHDA and CDR2 SQIVND (reference sequence). With 5 bases removed from V and 8 bases from J, the gap between germline ends came to 9 bases. The CDR3 length is 11 residues. The full variable domain, in which reference TRBV19 and TRBJ1-1 provide the parts outside the CDR3, is DGGITQSPKYLFRKEGQNVTLSCEQNLNHDAMYWYRQDPGQGLRLIYYSQIVNDFQKGDIAEGYSVSREKKESFPLTVTSAQKNPTAFYLCASSEHIEAFFGQGTRLTVV.

The genes are TRBV27 and TRBJ1-4; D gene uncertain. Per the germline V gene, CDR1 is MNHEY and CDR2 is SMNVEV (reference sequence). V gave up 2 bases and J gave up 5 bases, with 6 bases separating them. The CDR3 runs 13 residues. The CDR3 is CASSLRRNEKLFF. The CDR3 DNA is TGTGCCAGCAGTTTAAGGAGAAATGAAAAACTGTTTTTT.

This chain links TRBV9 with TRBJ1-2; possible D gene TRBD1, 5 bases. V lost 0 bases, J lost 1 base, and 13 bases lay in between. In germline, CDR1 is SGDLS, CDR2 YYNGEE. This CDR3 region has 16 residues. This CDR3 is CASSVATGHLNYGYTF. CDR3 nucleotide sequence: TGTGCCAGCAGCGTAGCTACAGGACACCTTAACTATGGCTACACCTTC.

The chain couples TRBV10-3 to TRBJ2-4, with 8 bases lining up with TRBD1. CDR1 is ENHRY and CDR2 is SYGVKD in the germline V gene. The CDR3 contains 16 residues. Germline trimming cut 1 base from V and 7 bases from J; bases unmatched to any gene: 9. The CDR3 protein is CAISEFAGTGVNIQYF. Here the CDR3 DNA reads TGTGCCATCAGTGAGTTTGCCGGGACAGGAGTCAACATTCAGTACTTC.

V and J are TRBV9 and TRBJ1-6; no definite D call. There are 13 residues in the CDR3. Germline CDR1 is SGDLS and CDR2 is YYNGEE. V was clipped by 4 bases and J by 8 bases, with 10 bases between them. CDR3: CASSILGDSPLHF. In DNA, the CDR3 is TGTGCCAGCAGCATCCTCGGGGATTCACCCCTCCACTTT. The full variable domain, its missing parts supplied by reference TRBV9 and TRBJ1-6, is DSGVTQTPKHLITATGQRVTLRCSPRSGDLSVYWYQQSLDQGLQFLIQYYNGEERAKGNILERFSAQQFPDLHSELNLSSLELGDSALYFCASSILGDSPLHFGNGTRLTVT.

In nucleotides, the CDR3 is TGCGCCAGCAGCCAATTAGGGAAGGGGCTACACGAGCAGTACTTC. This gives the protein CASSQLGKGLHEQYF. The chain employs TRBV4-1 and TRBJ2-7; TRBD1 might be the D (5 bases). Per the germline V gene, CDR1 is MGHRA and CDR2 is YSYEKL. The CDR3 contains 15 residues. V dropped 2 bases and J dropped 5 bases, with 16 bases sitting between them.

The chain links TRBV19 to TRBJ1-4; perhaps TRBD1 as D (5 bases). V was pared by 3 bases and J by 7 bases, with 15 bases between. Looked up from germline, CDR1 is LNHDA and CDR2 is SQIVND (reference sequence). The CDR3 runs 15 residues. The CDR3 DNA follows: TGTGCCAGTAGTATCTCTCCAGGGCTCGGTGAAAAACTGTTTTTT. It yields the protein CASSISPGLGEKLFF.

This clone has a single count. The chain uses TRBV7-2 and TRBJ2-5, with TRBD2 matching 9 bases. Trimming cost V 5 bases and J 9 bases; bases outside gene matches: 19. Germline CDR1 and CDR2: SGHTA and FQGNSA. CDR3 length: 17 residues. CDR3 amino acids: CASSTPEPGLAVGAQYF. Written as DNA, the CDR3 is TGTGCCAGCAGCACCCCCGAGCCGGGACTAGCCGTCGGGGCCCAGTACTTC.

The chain has TRBV11-2 and TRBJ2-7, with D hard to call. The germline V and J ends were trimmed by 1 base and 2 bases, with 9 bases remaining between them. The length of the CDR3 is 14 residues. From germline, CDR1 is SGHAT and CDR2 FQNNGV. The CDR3 sequence: CASSLGNAAYEQYF. CDR3 sequence (DNA): TGTGCCAGCAGCTTAGGAAACGCGGCCTACGAGCAGTACTTC.

This sequence joins TRBV19 and TRBJ1-5, with unresolved D. CDR3 size: 12 residues. Germline V lookup: CDR1 LNHDA, CDR2 SQIVND (reference sequence). V lost 4 bases and J lost 7, with 8 bases in between. The CDR3 reads CASSTLQQPQHF. The CDR3 bases are TGTGCCAGTAGTACTCTCCAACAGCCCCAGCATTTT. The entire variable domain, with the rest obtained from reference TRBV19 and TRBJ1-5, is as follows: DGGITQSPKYLFRKEGQNVTLSCEQNLNHDAMYWYRQDPGQGLRLIYYSQIVNDFQKGDIAEGYSVSREKKESFPLTVTSAQKNPTAFYLCASSTLQQPQHFGDGTRLSIL.

The chain carries TRBV18 and TRBJ1-4, with a possible D match to TRBD1 (6 bases). The CDR3 has 15 residues. V was shortened by 0 bases and J by 2 bases, with 7 bases between the two germline ends. Looked up from germline, CDR1 is KGHSH and CDR2 is LQKENI. The DNA of the CDR3 is TGTGCCAGCTCACCACCTCAGGGGACTAATGAAAAACTGTTTTTT. Amino acids: CASSPPQGTNEKLFF. The entire variable domain, with the rest obtained from reference TRBV18 and TRBJ1-4, is as follows: NAGVMQNPRHLVRRRGQEARLRCSPMKGHSHVYWYRQLPEEGLKFMVYLQKENIIDESGMPKERFSAEFPKEGPSILRIQQVVRGDSAAYFCASSPPQGTNEKLFFGSGTQLSVL.

This clone was seen once. The chain recombines TRBV5-8 with TRBJ1-5; no definite D call. V was pared by 2 bases and J by 1 base, with 10 bases between. The CDR3 sequence is 15 residues long. Germline V gene data show CDR1 as SGHTS and CDR2 as YDEGEE. This CDR3 reads CASSLYGKSNQPQHF. The CDR3 bases are TGTGCCAGCAGCTTATATGGGAAGAGCAATCAGCCCCAGCATTTT.

The rearrangement links TRBV19 to TRBJ2-6; D assignment may be TRBD1 or TRBD2 (5 bases each). The germline V gene has CDR1 LNHDA and CDR2 SQIVND (reference sequence). V gave up 5 bases and J gave up 1 base, with 21 bases separating them. The CDR3 sequence is 19 residues long. CDR3 region: CASSVGSGTDLSGANVLTF. The CDR3 bases are TGTGCCAGTAGTGTGGGCTCTGGGACGGACTTATCTGGGGCCAACGTCCTGACTTTC.

This clone occurred once. The rearrangement uses TRBV20-1 and TRBJ2-1; no definite D call. This CDR3 is built from 10 residues. Germline CDR1 reads DFQATT; CDR2 reads SNEGSKA (reference sequence). Trimming pared 4 bases from V and 5 bases from J, leaving 3 bases between. The CDR3 nucleotides read TGCAGTGCTAACGACAATGAGCAGTTCTTC. This translates into CSANDNEQFF.

The V and J genes are TRBV4-1 and TRBJ1-2; D gene ambiguous. Germline CDR1 MGHRA, CDR2 YSYEKL. The germline V and J ends were trimmed by 0 bases and 4 bases, with 12 bases remaining between them. The CDR3 extends over 15 amino acids. The CDR3 nucleotides read TGCGCCAGCAGCCAAGAGAATAGGGATGGCTATGGCTACACCTTC. Protein: CASSQENRDGYGYTF.

The chain is built from TRBV6-4 and TRBJ1-5, with no clear D. The germline V gene encodes CDR1 MRHNA and CDR2 SNTAGT. CDR3 length equals 14 residues. With 2 bases removed from V and 10 bases from J, the gap between germline ends came to 15 bases. CDR3 loop: CASSDRPHRPPQHF. In DNA form, the CDR3 reads TGTGCCAGCAGTGACCGACCCCACCGACCCCCCCAGCATTTT.

The DNA of the CDR3 is TGCGCCAGCAGCCAAAGTTGGACAGGGAACTATGGCTACACCTTC. Its protein product is CASSQSWTGNYGYTF. The chain combines TRBV4-1 with TRBJ1-2; TRBD1 agrees at 8 bases. CDR3 length equals 15 residues. Trimming at V came to 2 bases and at J to 2 bases, leaving 4 bases not matched to a gene. Germline CDR1 and CDR2: MGHRA and YSYEKL.

This clone was detected only once. This chain connects TRBV19 to TRBJ1-1; weak D call: TRBD1 (6 bases). CDR1 and CDR2 (germline): LNHDA, SQIVND (reference sequence). V lost 5 bases and J 0 bases, leaving 13 bases between the germline ends. The CDR3 is made up of 15 amino acids. DNA of the CDR3: TGTGCCAGTAGTTCAGGACAGCAGATGAACACTGAAGCTTTCTTT. This translates into CASSSGQQMNTEAFF.

J is TRBJ2-2 and V is TRBV5-1; D perhaps matches TRBD2 (7 bases). V shed 1 base and J shed 3 bases, with 13 bases lying between them. The CDR3 runs to 16 residues. Germline lookup yields CDR1 SGHRS and CDR2 YFSETQ. As DNA, the CDR3 is TGCGCCAGCAGCTTGTTAGGCGGGGGCGACACCGGGGAGCTGTTTTTT. Encoded protein: CASSLLGGGDTGELFF.

The genes are TRBV5-6 and TRBJ1-2; 7 nucleotides match TRBD1. The CDR3 loop spans 14 amino acids. J was trimmed by 2 bases and V by 4 bases; bases with no gene match: 5. CDR1 SGHDT and CDR2 YYEEEE come from the germline V gene. The DNA for the CDR3 is TGTGCCAGCAGCCATCAACAGGGGAACTATGGCTACACCTTC. It translates to CASSHQQGNYGYTF. Drawing the rest from reference TRBV5-6 and TRBJ1-2, the complete variable domain is DAGVTQSPTHLIKTRGQQVTLRCSPKSGHDTVSWYQQALGQGPQFIFQYYEEEERQRGNFPDRFSGHQFPNYSSELNVNALLLGDSALYLCASSHQQGNYGYTFGSGTRLTVV.

This chain connects TRBV5-6 to TRBJ1-1; D is ambiguous. V was shortened by 0 bases and J by 5 bases, with 5 bases between the two germline ends. The CDR3 has 12 residues. Germline loops: CDR1 SGHDT, CDR2 YYEEEE. CDR3 nucleotides: TGTGCCAGCAGCTTGGGATTGACTGAAGCTTTCTTT. It translates to CASSLGLTEAFF. Full variable domain (rest looked up from reference TRBV5-6 and TRBJ1-1): DAGVTQSPTHLIKTRGQQVTLRCSPKSGHDTVSWYQQALGQGPQFIFQYYEEEERQRGNFPDRFSGHQFPNYSSELNVNALLLGDSALYLCASSLGLTEAFFGQGTRLTVV.

J is TRBJ2-7 and V is TRBV4-3, with 7 bases lining up with TRBD2. V lost 4 bases and J lost 3; bases outside the gene matches: 6. CDR3 size: 14 residues. Germline V gene sequence: CDR1 LGHNA, CDR2 YSLEER. The CDR3 sequence: CASSPGRGDYEQYF. The CDR3 nucleotides are TGCGCCAGCAGCCCCGGCCGGGGGGACTACGAGCAGTACTTC.

The chain couples TRBV7-2 to TRBJ2-7; tentatively, D is TRBD1 (5 bases). This CDR3 comprises 14 residues. The V and J ends lost 1 base and 2 bases respectively, with 9 bases between them. CDR1 and CDR2 from the germline V gene are SGHTA and FQGNSA. The CDR3 region has the DNA TGTGCCAGCAGCTTAGGAAGGGGTCCCTACGAGCAGTACTTC. Protein product: CASSLGRGPYEQYF.

This chain uses TRBV5-6 with TRBJ2-7; the match to TRBD1 covers 9 bases. The CDR3 loop spans 15 amino acids. The V gene end was trimmed by 2 bases and the J gene end by 5 bases; junction bases not matched to a gene: 8. Germline V CDR1 and CDR2: SGHDT, YYEEEE. DNA for the CDR3: TGTGCCAGCAGCTTAGCCGGGACAGGGATCCACGAGCAGTACTTC. Encoded protein: CASSLAGTGIHEQYF.

The chain uses TRBV7-9 and TRBJ1-2, with no clear D. The CDR3 is 12 residues long. Germline values: CDR1 SEHNR, CDR2 FQNEAQ (reference sequence). The V gene lost 5 bases and the J gene lost 8 bases, with 12 bases spanning the gap. CDR3 in amino acids: CASSPPGGGYTF. In DNA form, the CDR3 reads TGTGCCAGCAGCCCCCCTGGAGGGGGCTACACCTTC.

V and J are TRBV10-2 and TRBJ2-3; 11 positions match TRBD2. V trimming: 7 bases; J trimming: 1 base; junction bases outside the gene matches: 1. Germline CDR1 WSHSY, CDR2 SAAADI. This CDR3 has 14 amino acids. CDR3: CASMTSGGTDTQYF. CDR3 sequence (DNA): TGCGCCAGCATGACTAGCGGGGGCACAGATACGCAGTATTTT.